This is a list of T cell receptor beta chains from one sample in a study of blood T cell repertoires in COVID-19. The protocol was immunoSEQ multiplex PCR, while the TCRdb copy is restricted to in-frame clones and leaves out a portion. The table records around 64,000 clones, 85% to 90% of them present only once. Sequenced input: peripheral blood. The origin of the receptors is a man aged 50-60 years with active COVID-19. Both conserved end residues are part of each CDR3. A D gene is named only where the DNA matches it firmly. The size of a clone is reported for some rows only, either as once, few or many, or as a class for expanded clones.

D gene: .; J gene: TRBJ1-2; V gene: TRBV21-1; CDR3 length: 12; clone size: .; CDR3 protein: CASSSEMGGRTF; CDR3 DNA: TGTGCCAGCAGCTCCGAAATGGGGGGGCGAACCTTC
D gene: .; J gene: TRBJ1-6; V gene: TRBV5-5; CDR3 length: 13; clone size: .; CDR3 protein: CASSYTGNSPLHF; CDR3 DNA: TGTGCCAGCAGCTATACAGGAAATTCACCCCTCCACTTT
D gene: .; J gene: TRBJ2-1; V gene: TRBV20-1; CDR3 length: 14; clone size: once; CDR3 protein: CSASQGQKINEQFF; CDR3 DNA: TGCAGTGCTAGTCAAGGACAGAAGATCAATGAGCAGTTCTTC
D gene: .; J gene: TRBJ1-4; V gene: TRBV7-2; CDR3 length: 14; clone size: .; CDR3 protein: CASSLVAYSEKLFF; CDR3 DNA: TGTGCCAGCAGCTTAGTCGCCTATTCTGAAAAACTGTTTTTT
D gene: .; J gene: TRBJ1-2; V gene: TRBV11-2; CDR3 length: 14; clone size: .; CDR3 protein: CASSTNQVNYGYTF; CDR3 DNA: TGTGCCAGCAGCACCAATCAGGTTAACTATGGCTACACCTTC
D gene: .; J gene: TRBJ2-7; V gene: TRBV4-1; CDR3 length: 14; clone size: .; CDR3 protein: CASSPPSWGHEQYF; CDR3 DNA: TGCGCCAGCAGCCCCCCATCGTGGGGCCACGAGCAGTACTTC
D gene: .; J gene: TRBJ1-2; V gene: TRBV12-3/TRBV12-4; CDR3 length: 13; clone size: .; CDR3 protein: CASSFRAGYGYTF; CDR3 DNA: TGTGCCAGCAGTTTCCGGGCGGGCTATGGCTACACCTTC
D gene: .; J gene: TRBJ1-3; V gene: TRBV6-6; CDR3 length: 16; clone size: few; CDR3 protein: CASSWGGTTTGNTIYF; CDR3 DNA: TGTGCCAGCAGCTGGGGGGGTACCACGACGGGAAACACCATATATTTT
D gene: TRBD1; J gene: TRBJ1-4; V gene: TRBV2; CDR3 length: 16; clone size: few; CDR3 protein: CASSQDRASFNEKLFF; CDR3 DNA: TGTGCCAGCAGTCAGGACAGGGCTTCATTCAATGAAAAACTGTTTTTT
D gene: TRBD2; J gene: TRBJ2-5; V gene: TRBV30; CDR3 length: 16; clone size: once; CDR3 protein: CAWSGAGGLRRETQYF; CDR3 DNA: TGTGCCTGGAGCGGGGCGGGGGGACTGCGCCGTGAGACCCAGTACTTC
D gene: .; J gene: TRBJ1-1; V gene: TRBV3-1/TRBV3-2; CDR3 length: 14; clone size: .; CDR3 protein: CASREQGLNTEAFF; CDR3 DNA: TGTGCCAGCAGGGAACAGGGATTGAACACTGAAGCTTTCTTT
D gene: .; J gene: TRBJ1-2; V gene: TRBV12-3/TRBV12-4; CDR3 length: 11; clone size: .; CDR3 protein: CASKSFYGYTF; CDR3 DNA: TGTGCCAGCAAATCCTTCTATGGCTACACCTTC
D gene: TRBD1; J gene: TRBJ2-5; V gene: TRBV7-7; CDR3 length: 14; clone size: .; CDR3 protein: CASSRGQPQETQYF; CDR3 DNA: TGTGCTAGCAGCCGGGGACAGCCACAAGAGACCCAGTACTTC